Following are 26 T cell receptor beta chains from one sample sequenced in a study of beta chain features in type 1 diabetes. Sequencing targeted expressed TCRB transcripts, as all isolated RNA had been reverse transcribed. TCRdb's copy holds only in-frame clones and misses some; the assay was immunoSEQ multiplex PCR. Here the sample spans about 240,000 clones, 27% being singletons. Sequenced material: central memory CD4+ T cells from blood. The receptors here all came from a man between 25 and 39 years old in good health.

The chain uses TRBV30 and TRBJ2-1; 8 nucleotides match TRBD1. The CDR3 spans 13 residues. Germline assignment: CDR1 GTSNPN and CDR2 SVGIG (reference sequence). Trimming cost V 3 bases and J 4 bases; bases outside gene matches: 2. CDR3 in amino acids: CAWRGQGYNEQFF. In nucleotides, the CDR3 is TGTGCCTGGAGAGGACAGGGATACAATGAGCAGTTCTTC.

This clone was observed at least ten times. The chain couples TRBV23-1 to TRBJ2-4; D is possibly TRBD1 (5 bases). TRBV23-1 is annotated as an ORF whose role is uncertain. The CDR3 extends over 11 amino acids. Trimming shortened V by 4 bases and J by 12 bases, and 10 bases separated the two germline ends. CDR3 DNA: TGCGCCAGCAGTCCCCAGGGAACTCAGTACTTC. Translated: CASSPQGTQYF.

This clone appeared a few times. The chain employs TRBV30 and TRBJ2-5; 9 bases are shared with TRBD2. Trimming at V came to 4 bases and at J to 3 bases, leaving 9 bases not matched to a gene. The length of the CDR3 is 15 residues. From germline, CDR1 is GTSNPN and CDR2 SVGIG (reference sequence). The chain's CDR3 is CAWMQRGAGKETQYF. The CDR3 DNA reads as TGTGCCTGGATGCAGCGGGGGGCCGGTAAAGAGACCCAGTACTTC.

This clone has more than one count but fewer than ten. The chain combines TRBV7-2 with TRBJ2-5, with 9 bases matching TRBD2. Germline V gene data show CDR1 as SGHTA and CDR2 as FQGNSA. With V trimmed by 7 bases and J by 2 bases, 8 bases remained unmatched. This CDR3 region has 15 residues. CDR3: CASTLDAGGQETQYF. In DNA, the CDR3 is TGTGCCAGCACTCTGGACGCGGGAGGGCAAGAGACCCAGTACTTC.

V and J are TRBV30 and TRBJ2-1; D remains ambiguous. The V gene's germline CDR1 is GTSNPN and CDR2 SVGIG (reference sequence). Deletions cut 0 bases from V and 4 bases from J, with 10 bases between. The CDR3 runs 14 residues. The CDR3 reads CAWSVRLLYNEQFF. The CDR3, as DNA: TGTGCCTGGAGTGTACGACTCCTTTACAATGAGCAGTTCTTC.

In its sample, this clone was seen many times. V and J are TRBV29-1 and TRBJ2-1; D not certain. V was clipped by 3 bases and J by 1 base, with 7 bases between them. The CDR3 covers 13 residues. Germline V gene lookup returns CDR1 SQVTM and CDR2 ANQGSEA. The CDR3 spells CSVERQSYNEQFF. The CDR3 region has the DNA TGCAGCGTTGAGCGGCAGTCCTACAATGAGCAGTTCTTC.

The chain combines TRBV30 with TRBJ1-1, with D uncertain. Trimming cost V 1 base and J 10 bases, with 7 bases left between them. This CDR3 region has 10 residues. Per germline, CDR1 GTSNPN and CDR2 SVGIG (reference sequence). The DNA for the CDR3 is TGTGCCTGGAGTGAGGCGTTAGCTTTCTTT. Amino acid sequence: CAWSEALAFF.

This clone has only a few counts. The chain combines TRBV27 with TRBJ2-7, with 9 bases matching TRBD1. J lost 4 bases, V lost 8 bases, and 6 bases had no gene match. In germline, CDR1 is MNHEY, CDR2 SMNVEV (reference sequence). This CDR3 is 13 amino acids long. CDR3 protein: CASGRTGVYEQYF. The CDR3 DNA reads as TGTGCCAGCGGCCGGACAGGGGTGTACGAGCAGTACTTC.

This clone has just a few counts. V gene TRBV4-3 combines with J gene TRBJ2-2, with D perhaps matching TRBD2 (6 bases). V gave up 0 bases and J gave up 2 bases, with 13 bases separating them. The length of the CDR3 is 17 residues. Germline CDR1 LGHNA, CDR2 YSLEER. CDR3 sequence reads: CASSQDIGGINTGELFF. CDR3 coding DNA: TGCGCCAGCAGCCAAGACATCGGCGGGATAAACACCGGGGAGCTGTTTTTT.

This chain uses TRBV7-2 with TRBJ2-5; 7 bases fit TRBD2. The V gene end was trimmed by 3 bases and the J gene end by 2 bases; junction bases not matched to a gene: 3. The germline CDR1 and CDR2 sequences are SGHTA and FQGNSA. CDR3 length: 14 residues. This CDR3 is CASSFAGLQETQYF. The CDR3 nucleotides are TGTGCCAGCAGCTTTGCGGGACTACAAGAGACCCAGTACTTC. Full variable domain (remainder filled in from reference TRBV7-2 and TRBJ2-5): GAGVSQSPSNKVTEKGKDVELRCDPISGHTALYWYRQSLGQGLEFLIYFQGNSAPDKSGLPSDRFSAERTGGSVSTLTIQRTQQEDSAVYLCASSFAGLQETQYFGPGTRLLVL.

The V gene is TRBV5-4, the J gene TRBJ2-7, with D tentatively TRBD2 (6 bases). The ends were cut back, 0 bases at V and 0 bases at J, with 13 bases in the middle. This CDR3 spans 16 amino acids. From germline, CDR1 is SGHNT and CDR2 YYREEE (reference sequence). In DNA form, the CDR3 reads TGTGCCAGCAGCTTGGGGACACCGGGAGCCTCCTACGAGCAGTACTTC. This sequence encodes CASSLGTPGASYEQYF.

The sample holds a few counts of this clone. The chain employs TRBV7-7 and TRBJ2-7; unclear D gene. The V and J ends lost 2 bases and 2 bases respectively, with 13 bases between them. The CDR3 has 15 amino acids. The germline gives CDR1 SSHAT, CDR2 FNYEAQ (reference sequence). Written as DNA, the CDR3 is TGTGCCAGCAGCTTACCCCGGACGGGCCCCTACGAGCAGTACTTC. Translated: CASSLPRTGPYEQYF.

The V call is TRBV30, the J call TRBJ1-1, with D maybe TRBD1 (5 bases). The germline V gene has CDR1 GTSNPN and CDR2 SVGIG (reference sequence). Trimming pared 3 bases from V and 10 bases from J, leaving 12 bases between. This CDR3 region has 11 residues. The CDR3, as DNA: TGTGCCTGGAGGCCAAGGGGTGTAGCTTTCTTT. Translation: CAWRPRGVAFF.

The table lists this clone with a few counts. The V and J genes are TRBV14 and TRBJ1-6; D not resolved. The germline V gene encodes CDR1 SGHDN and CDR2 FVKESK. V lost 0 bases and J lost 7, with 4 bases in between. This CDR3 region has 13 residues. CDR3 sequence (DNA): TGTGCCAGCAGCCAAGATTGGAATTCACCCCTCCACTTT. This gives the protein CASSQDWNSPLHF.

V is TRBV7-2 and J is TRBJ1-5; D gene unclear. Germline assignment: CDR1 SGHTA and CDR2 FQGNSA. The germline V and J ends were trimmed by 5 bases and 9 bases, with 20 bases remaining between them. The CDR3 contains 15 residues. CDR3 coding DNA: TGTGCCAGCAGCCCATACCCCGGGTCCCCGAGGCCCCAGCATTTT. Translating it yields CASSPYPGSPRPQHF.

The CDR3 bases are TGTGCCAGCAGTTTGGCGCCTAGCGAGACCGGGGAGCTGTTTTTT. This translates into CASSLAPSETGELFF. The chain has TRBV27 and TRBJ2-2; tentative D call: TRBD2 (6 bases). V lost 3 bases and J 5 bases, leaving 13 bases between the germline ends. Germline CDR1 reads MNHEY; CDR2 reads SMNVEV (reference sequence). The CDR3 length is 15 residues.

This chain links TRBV30 with TRBJ1-2; D unclear. This CDR3 region has 13 residues. From germline, CDR1 is GTSNPN and CDR2 SVGIG (reference sequence). Between the trimmed V and J ends, which lost 0 bases and 2 bases, there was a span of 7 bases. The CDR3 loop reads CAWSVERNYGYTF. The CDR3 DNA reads TGTGCCTGGAGTGTCGAACGGAACTATGGCTACACCTTC.

The sample holds a few counts of this clone. CDR3 nucleotide sequence: TGCAGCGTGGATGGGGGCTACGAGCAGTACTTC. Encoded protein: CSVDGGYEQYF. This chain joins TRBV29-1 and TRBJ2-7, with D perhaps matching TRBD1 or TRBD2 (5 bases each). Per germline, CDR1 SQVTM and CDR2 ANQGSEA. The CDR3 consists of 11 residues. V was clipped by 6 bases and J by 3 bases, with 9 bases between them.

This clone has more than one count but fewer than ten. J is TRBJ2-1 and V is TRBV14, with 8 bases that match TRBD1. There are 15 residues in the CDR3. Germline CDR1 and CDR2: SGHDN and FVKESK. The junction had 5 bases not matched to a gene; V was cut back by 0 bases and J by 7 bases. CDR3 loop: CASSQDRQGANEQFF. In DNA form, the CDR3 reads TGTGCCAGCAGCCAAGATCGGCAGGGGGCAAATGAGCAGTTCTTC. Filled out from reference TRBV14 and TRBJ2-1, the complete variable domain reads EAGVTQFPSHSVIEKGQTVTLRCDPISGHDNLYWYRRVMGKEIKFLLHFVKESKQDESGMPNNRFLAERTGGTYSTLKVQPAELEDSGVYFCASSQDRQGANEQFFGPGTRLTVL.

V and J are TRBV7-9 and TRBJ2-5; 12 positions match TRBD2. The CDR3 consists of 17 residues. V gave up 5 bases and J gave up 5 bases; unmatched junction bases: 12. CDR1 is SEHNR, CDR2 FQNEAQ, per germline (reference sequence). CDR3 region: CASSPRTSGIGGETQYF. The CDR3 DNA reads as TGTGCCAGCAGCCCGAGGACTAGCGGGATCGGGGGCGAGACCCAGTACTTC.

This chain uses TRBV28 with TRBJ2-4, with TRBD2 matching 11 bases. Trimming took 4 bases from V and 0 from J; bases not matched to a gene: 11. Germline CDR1 MDHEN, CDR2 SYDVKM. The CDR3 totals 19 residues. Written as DNA, the CDR3 is TGTGCCAGCAGTTCCGGACTAGCGGGCTCCGTACTAGCCAAAAACATTCAGTACTTC. Translation: CASSSGLAGSVLAKNIQYF.

The chain uses TRBV7-6 and TRBJ2-5, with 9 bases aligning to TRBD2. Trimming removed 4 bases from V and 5 bases from J; junction bases left unmatched: 8. Germline V lookup: CDR1 SGHVS, CDR2 FNYEAQ. There are 15 residues in the CDR3. CDR3 region: CASSWSGRSAETQYF. DNA of the CDR3: TGTGCCAGCAGCTGGAGCGGGAGGTCTGCCGAGACCCAGTACTTC.

Only a few counts were recorded for this clone. V gene TRBV13 combines with J gene TRBJ2-3; 11 bases are shared with TRBD2. J was trimmed by 0 bases and V by 5 bases; bases with no gene match: 10. Germline-derived CDR1 and CDR2 are PRHDT and FYEKMQ (reference sequence). This CDR3 spans 18 amino acids. The CDR3 here is CASSPGLADVPSTDTQYF. DNA for the CDR3: TGTGCCAGCAGCCCGGGACTAGCGGACGTGCCGAGCACAGATACGCAGTATTTT.

The rearrangement joins TRBV7-2 to TRBJ2-3, with D unresolved. The germline V gene encodes CDR1 SGHTA and CDR2 FQGNSA. The CDR3 is 15 residues long. V was trimmed by 5 bases and J by 6 bases, leaving 18 bases between them. The CDR3 nucleotides are TGTGCCAGCAGCACTCTGATGCTTGTAGGGGATACGCAGTATTTT. Encoded protein: CASSTLMLVGDTQYF.

This clone was detected a few times. Distinct nucleotide sequences in the sample also encode this CDR3. This chain uses TRBV7-2 with TRBJ2-3; D not certain. With 2 bases removed from V and 5 bases from J, the gap between germline ends came to 5 bases. The length of the CDR3 is 12 residues. From germline, CDR1 is SGHTA and CDR2 FQGNSA. The CDR3 loop is CASSLRVDTQYF. DNA for the CDR3: TGTGCCAGCAGCTTAAGGGTAGATACGCAGTATTTT.

This clone was observed a few times. DNA of the CDR3: TGTGCCAGCAGCCAAGGGGACAGCAATCAGCCCCAGCATTTT. Translation gives CASSQGDSNQPQHF. This chain connects TRBV7-9 to TRBJ1-5, with D perhaps matching TRBD1 (5 bases). This CDR3 is built from 14 residues. The germline V gene has CDR1 SEHNR and CDR2 FQNEAQ (reference sequence). Trimming left V 5 bases short and J 1 base short, with 9 bases between.